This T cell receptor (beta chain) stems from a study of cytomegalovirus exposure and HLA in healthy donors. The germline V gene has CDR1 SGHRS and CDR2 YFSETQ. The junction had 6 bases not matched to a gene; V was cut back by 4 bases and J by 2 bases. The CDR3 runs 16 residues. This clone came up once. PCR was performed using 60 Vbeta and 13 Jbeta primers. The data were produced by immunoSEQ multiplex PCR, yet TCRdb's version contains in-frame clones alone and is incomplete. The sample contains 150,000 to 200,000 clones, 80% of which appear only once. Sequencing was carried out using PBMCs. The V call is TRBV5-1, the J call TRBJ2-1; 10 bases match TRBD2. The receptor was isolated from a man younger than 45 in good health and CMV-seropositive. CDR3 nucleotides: TGCGCCAGCAGCCCAAAAGCGGGGGGGCCCTACAATGAGCAGTTCTTC. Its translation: CASSPKAGGPYNEQFF. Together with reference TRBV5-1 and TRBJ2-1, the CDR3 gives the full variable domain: KAGVTQTPRYLIKTRGQQVTLSCSPISGHRSVSWYQQTPGQGLQFLFEYFSETQRNKGNFPGRFSGRQFSNSRSEMNVSTLELGDSALYLCASSPKAGGPYNEQFFGPGTRLTVL.